The present T cell receptor beta chain was sequenced within a study of blood T cells in healthy people across ages. Turning to the study itself: Per every two T cells, about one barcoded beta molecule was captured by template switching.

A single count supports this clonotype. This sequence may be a read error, since a much larger clone differs from it by one base. Total RNA extracted from each sample amounted to at least 6 micrograms. V lost 5 bases, J lost 0 bases, and 4 bases stayed unmatched. This CDR3 is 15 amino acids long. Germline CDR1 is MRHNA and CDR2 is SNTAGT. A second PCR of 7 to 11 cycles used a sample-barcoded 5' primer and a J-beta primer mix. A template-switch adaptor with 12 random nucleotides tagged each cDNA molecule. TCRdb recomputed calls from the 5' RACE reads with MiXCR, one row per CDR3 protein. The table records hundreds of thousands of distinct CDR3 sequences, less than 35% of them present only once.

This clonotype originated in a woman older than 75 in good health. The sequencing input was blood. The chain joins TRBV6-4 to TRBJ2-3; 8 bases match TRBD1. CDR3 amino acids: CASSQGAFSTDTQYF. In DNA, the CDR3 is TGTGCCAGCAGTCAGGGGGCCTTTAGCACAGATACGCAGTATTTT.